The sample holds a few counts of the clone carrying this T cell receptor (beta chain). Its antigen is currently unknown. The data belong to a study of T cells in Graves' hyperthyroidism and ophthalmopathy. Notes on the study in general: Ophthalmopathy was distinguished from stable hyperthyroidism by 13 V-J signatures.

RNA transcripts served as the template for amplifying TCR beta CDR3 regions. RT-PCR in the first round (using the HTBI primer set) targeted the TCR CDR3. TCRdb re-analysed the multiplex PCR reads in MiXCR, keeping a single row per CDR3 protein. The table has about 420,000 distinct CDR3 sequences, approximately 14% seen once. J lost 9 bases, V lost 1 base, and 23 bases had no gene match. Germline CDR1 SEHNR, CDR2 FQNEAQ (reference sequence). The length of the CDR3 is 21 residues. This sequence originates from a woman under 30 with Graves' hyperthyroidism. Sequencing input: blood. This chain uses TRBV7-9 with TRBJ2-1, with 11 positions matching TRBD2. The CDR3 DNA follows: TGTGCCAGCAGCTTAGTCAGGGGACAGGGTCAAACTAGCGGGAGTAGGGTTGAGCAGTTCTTC. The encoded protein is CASSLVRGQGQTSGSRVEQFF.